This T cell receptor beta chain was observed in a study of human T cells and chemical hapten exposure. As for time point: patch test 1, 2 weeks after DPC sensitization. The sample's treatment: therapeutic diphenylcyclopropenone sensitization with weekly scalp DPC. Unseparated into fractions, whole blood served as the source from which total RNA was extracted. The study, taken as a whole, reports: DPC sensitization did not alter TCRs above 1 in 1000 frequency.

At least ten counts were recorded for this clonotype. What it binds is not known. The CDR3 sequence is 16 residues long. From germline, CDR1 is SEHNR and CDR2 FQNEAQ (reference sequence). Unmatched junction bases numbered 6, after V lost 1 base and J lost 4 bases. Unique molecular identifiers were attached to individual cDNA molecules during library preparation. MiXCR was run by TCRdb on the RACE reads, yielding one entry per CDR3 protein. The sample holds 39,000 or so distinct CDR3 sequences, 4% seen once. The chain carries TRBV7-9 and TRBJ2-3; TRBD2 matches 9 bases. The starting material was whole blood, obtained in connection with sensitization to the hapten diphenylcyclopropenone (DPC). The receptor's source is a man in his fifties with alopecia areata. Some clones in this sample may be carry-over from other donors' samples. The CDR3 loop is CASSLEFSGSPDTQYF. The DNA of the CDR3 is TGTGCCAGCAGCTTAGAGTTTAGCGGGAGCCCAGATACGCAGTATTTT.